These 18 T cell receptor beta chains came from one sample sequenced in a study of cytomegalovirus exposure and HLA in healthy donors. Vbeta (60) and Jbeta (13) primers were used in the PCR. Sequenced by immunoSEQ multiplex PCR; TCRdb stores in-frame clones only, minus some. There are 95,000 to 150,000 clones in the sample; 15% to 19% occur only once, and under 2.5% lies in the top ten. The material sequenced was PBMCs. The receptors derive from a woman aged 18-29 years in good health and CMV-seronegative.

The J gene is TRBJ2-1, the V gene TRBV9; the D gene is possibly TRBD2 (7 bases). The length of the CDR3 is 15 residues. Germline CDR1 reads SGDLS; CDR2 reads YYNGEE. Trimming shortened V by 3 bases and J by 4 bases, and 14 bases separated the two germline ends. Here the CDR3 DNA reads TGTGCCAGCAGCGCCGGACAGCGGGAATACAATGAGCAGTTCTTC. It yields the protein CASSAGQREYNEQFF.

The chain has TRBV2 and TRBJ1-2; no firm D call. V was pared by 2 bases and J by 0 bases, with 7 bases between. CDR3 length: 14 amino acids. Germline loops: CDR1 SNHLY, CDR2 FYNNEI. The CDR3 is CASSETQSNYGYTF. The DNA for the CDR3 is TGTGCCAGCAGTGAAACACAGTCTAACTATGGCTACACCTTC. Full variable domain (remainder filled in from reference TRBV2 and TRBJ1-2): EPEVTQTPSHQVTQMGQEVILRCVPISNHLYFYWYRQILGQKVEFLVSFYNNEISEKSEIFDDQFSVERPDGSNFTLKIRSTKLEDSAMYFCASSETQSNYGYTFGSGTRLTVV.

Only a few counts were recorded for this clone. The CDR3 bases are TGCGCCAGCAGCCAGACTGGTTACACAGATACGCAGTATTTT. It specifies CASSQTGYTDTQYF. The chain is built from TRBV5-1 and TRBJ2-3, with D unclear. This CDR3 contains 14 residues. Between the trimmed V and J ends, which lost 4 bases and 2 bases, there was a span of 11 bases. Germline loops: CDR1 SGHRS, CDR2 YFSETQ.

This clone was detected a few times. The V call is TRBV5-6, the J call TRBJ2-2; TRBD2 aligns across 10 bases. The CDR3 is 16 amino acids. CDR1 SGHDT and CDR2 YYEEEE come from the germline V gene. V dropped 4 bases and J dropped 9; count of bases not matched to a gene: 12. This CDR3 is CASSGPGLATGRELFF. CDR3 sequence (DNA): TGTGCCAGCAGCGGCCCGGGACTAGCGACGGGACGGGAGCTGTTTTTT.

This clone was detected only a few times. Other DNA sequences in the sample encode the same CDR3. The genes are TRBV19 and TRBJ1-1, with TRBD1 as a possible D gene (5 bases). Per the germline V gene, CDR1 is LNHDA and CDR2 is SQIVND (reference sequence). V was cut by 3 bases and J by 4 bases, with 9 bases left in between. The CDR3 contains 13 residues. The chain's CDR3 is CASSIQGSTEAFF. CDR3 bases: TGTGCCAGTAGTATCCAGGGCAGCACTGAAGCTTTCTTT.

This clone was observed a handful of times. V is TRBV9 and J is TRBJ1-6; 7 nucleotides align to TRBD1. This CDR3 is 15 amino acids long. Unmatched junction bases numbered 3, after V lost 1 base and J lost 5 bases. Germline V CDR1 and CDR2: SGDLS, YYNGEE. The CDR3 here is CASSVSGQNNSPLHF. The DNA for the CDR3 is TGTGCCAGCAGCGTATCGGGACAGAATAATTCACCCCTCCACTTT.

The chain couples TRBV6-6 to TRBJ2-7, with D unresolved. V gave up 2 bases and J gave up 3 bases, with 5 bases separating them. CDR3 size: 12 residues. CDR1 and CDR2 from the germline V gene are MNHNY and SVGAGI (reference sequence). The chain's CDR3 is CASSYANYEQYF. In nucleotides, the CDR3 is TGTGCCAGCAGTTACGCGAACTACGAGCAGTACTTC.

This clone was detected only a few times. The V call is TRBV4-1, the J call TRBJ1-5; D unclear. Between the trimmed V and J ends, which lost 1 base and 3 bases, there was a span of 10 bases. Per the germline V gene, CDR1 is MGHRA and CDR2 is YSYEKL. CDR3 length: 15 residues. CDR3 bases: TGCGCCAGCAGCCAAGGGTTTGCGAACAATCAGCCCCAGCATTTT. It specifies CASSQGFANNQPQHF.

The chain links TRBV5-1 to TRBJ1-2, with 7 bases identical to TRBD1. CDR1 and CDR2 (germline): SGHRS, YFSETQ. V was clipped by 3 bases and J by 8 bases; unmatched bases: 4. This CDR3 region has 12 residues. This CDR3 reads CASSYTGDGYTF. The CDR3 DNA follows: TGCGCCAGCAGCTATACAGGGGACGGCTACACCTTC.

The chain uses TRBV27 and TRBJ2-7; a possible D gene is TRBD1 (6 bases). V was shortened by 4 bases and J by 5 bases, with 15 bases between the two germline ends. CDR1 MNHEY and CDR2 SMNVEV come from the germline V gene (reference sequence). The CDR3 runs to 14 residues. The DNA for the CDR3 is TGTGCCAGCAGTTCAGGGGAATTTACGGACGAGCAGTACTTC. This codes for CASSSGEFTDEQYF.

This chain links TRBV5-1 with TRBJ2-7; TRBD2 agrees at 15 bases. V gave up 2 bases and J gave up 1 base; unmatched junction bases: 7. This CDR3 has 18 residues. Per germline, CDR1 SGHRS and CDR2 YFSETQ. The CDR3 nucleotides are TGCGCCAGCAGCTTCGGAGGGACTAGCGGGAGGAGATCCTACGAGCAGTACTTC. It encodes CASSFGGTSGRRSYEQYF.

This clone has more than one count but fewer than ten. The chain couples TRBV5-4 to TRBJ1-1, with D unresolved. This CDR3 contains 14 residues. The V gene lost 3 bases and the J gene lost 2 bases, with 11 bases spanning the gap. Per the germline V gene, CDR1 is SGHNT and CDR2 is YYREEE (reference sequence). CDR3 DNA: TGTGCCAGCAGCTGGACTGGGGTCAACACTGAAGCTTTCTTT. This encodes CASSWTGVNTEAFF.

This clone has only one observation. The V call is TRBV6-5, the J call TRBJ1-2; 11 bases are shared with TRBD1. Looked up from germline, CDR1 is MNHEY and CDR2 is SVGAGI. The J segment lost 8 bases and the V segment lost 2 bases, leaving 4 bases of the junction unmatched. This CDR3 region has 14 residues. In DNA, the CDR3 is TGTGCCAGCAGTTACGGACAGGGGGCGGGGGGCTACACCTTC. Translating it yields CASSYGQGAGGYTF.

The chain is built from TRBV9 and TRBJ2-1; TRBD1 matches at 8 bases. The germline CDR1 and CDR2 sequences are SGDLS and YYNGEE. Trimming at V came to 3 bases and at J to 4 bases, leaving 9 bases not matched to a gene. The CDR3 spans 16 residues. The CDR3 sequence: CASSARWGQVYNEQFF. The CDR3 nucleotides are TGTGCCAGCAGCGCCCGGTGGGGACAGGTTTACAATGAGCAGTTCTTC.

There are a few counts of this clone. The chain employs TRBV5-6 and TRBJ2-1; the D gene is possibly TRBD1 (6 bases). The V and J ends lost 0 bases and 3 bases respectively, with 13 bases between them. Looked up from germline, CDR1 is SGHDT and CDR2 is YYEEEE. This CDR3 has 16 residues. Written as DNA, the CDR3 is TGTGCCAGCAGCTTGGCTGTGGGGGCAGGCTACAATGAGCAGTTCTTC. It is translated as CASSLAVGAGYNEQFF. The full variable domain, its missing parts supplied by reference TRBV5-6 and TRBJ2-1, is DAGVTQSPTHLIKTRGQQVTLRCSPKSGHDTVSWYQQALGQGPQFIFQYYEEEERQRGNFPDRFSGHQFPNYSSELNVNALLLGDSALYLCASSLAVGAGYNEQFFGPGTRLTVL.

This clone showed up just a few times. The J gene is TRBJ1-4, the V gene TRBV28, with TRBD1 identical over 8 bases. CDR1 and CDR2 (germline): MDHEN, SYDVKM. V lost 4 bases to trimming and J lost 2 bases; unmatched junction nucleotides: 6. The CDR3 contains 16 residues. CDR3 sequence: CASSSLQGVTNEKLFF. CDR3 DNA: TGTGCCAGCAGTTCTTTACAGGGGGTGACTAATGAAAAACTGTTTTTT.

The rearrangement uses TRBV5-1 and TRBJ2-1; 9 nucleotides line up with TRBD1. CDR1 is SGHRS and CDR2 is YFSETQ in the germline V gene. The CDR3 is 16 amino acids. The J segment lost 1 base and the V segment lost 3 bases, leaving 5 bases of the junction unmatched. CDR3 region: CASSYSGTGSYNEQFF. Here the CDR3 DNA reads TGCGCCAGCAGCTACTCCGGGACAGGGTCCTACAATGAGCAGTTCTTC.

This clone appeared a few times. This rearrangement joins TRBV27 to TRBJ2-7, with 7 bases lining up with TRBD2. The CDR3 sequence is 17 residues long. Germline loops: CDR1 MNHEY, CDR2 SMNVEV (reference sequence). With V trimmed by 5 bases and J by 0 bases, 13 bases remained unmatched. CDR3 sequence: CASSPRVWRGSSYEQYF. In DNA, the CDR3 is TGTGCCAGCAGTCCCCGTGTATGGCGGGGGAGCTCCTACGAGCAGTACTTC.